This entry is about one T cell receptor (beta chain). Using immunoSEQ multiplex PCR, the repertoire was profiled, and TCRdb retains in-frame clones only, with some absent. The data contain about 1.5 million clones, roughly 95% of them seen just once; the ten biggest clones take up about 1.2%. The data stem from a study of shared clonotypes between healthy human individuals. Trimming pared 1 base from V and 2 bases from J, leaving 12 bases between. Germline CDR1 and CDR2: SGHTA and FQGNSA. The CDR3 loop spans 15 amino acids. The sequencing input was naive CD4+ T cells sorted from blood. Indicated subset: CD45RA+ positively selected. The clonotype comes from a man younger than 45 in good health. V usage is TRBV7-2 and J usage is TRBJ2-7; D uncertain. CDR3 DNA: TGTGCCAGCAGCTTAGGGGCAGGCCTGGCCTACGAGCAGTACTTC. It specifies CASSLGAGLAYEQYF.